The present T cell receptor beta chain was sequenced within a study of cytomegalovirus exposure and HLA in healthy donors. Study observations and caveats: Earlier analysis yielded a pattern in which most TCR beta V segments were productive about 87% or about 30% of the time.

On this clone itself: The target antigen is unknown.

Per germline, CDR1 SGHDN and CDR2 FVKESK. The ends were cut back, 4 bases at V and 6 bases at J, with 13 bases in the middle. There are 13 residues in the CDR3. Every donor was a healthy person donating bone marrow. The PCR employed 60 Vbeta primers together with 13 Jbeta primers. As processed by the authors: In a later analysis, the count reached some 75 million unique TCR beta chains, with 9 million to 11 million shared. The repertoire was sequenced with immunoSEQ multiplex PCR; TCRdb's copy has only in-frame clones and lacks some. V and J calls and clone size are as listed in that table; D and trimming were resolved from the DNA. This sample yields 150,000 to 250,000 clones, of which around three quarters are seen a single time; approximately 4% belongs to the top ten.

The sample comprised PBMCs. The chain combines TRBV14 with TRBJ2-7, with D tentatively TRBD2 (6 bases). The receptor's source is a woman aged 25 to 45 in good health and CMV-seropositive. The CDR3: CASSLTSLSEQYF. CDR3 nucleotides: TGTGCCAGCAGCCTTACTAGCCTAAGCGAGCAGTACTTC.